These 24 T cell receptor beta chains came from one sample sequenced in a study of cytomegalovirus exposure and HLA in healthy donors. Primers for the PCR totalled 60 Vbeta and 13 Jbeta. TCRdb's table, derived via immunoSEQ multiplex PCR, lists solely in-frame clones and lacks some. The sample has about 130,000 clones, about 80% seen once; the top ten hold about 2%. The sequencing input was PBMCs. These receptors came from a young man in good health and CMV-seronegative.

The rearrangement joins TRBV13 to TRBJ2-3; 8 bases line up with TRBD2. Germline CDR1 reads PRHDT; CDR2 reads FYEKMQ (reference sequence). The CDR3 runs to 15 residues. V shed 5 bases and J 6 bases; nucleotides not matched to a gene: 10. CDR3 bases: TGTGCCAGCAGCCCCCGGGGGGGGACACACGATACGCAGTATTTT. Translated: CASSPRGGTHDTQYF. The variable domain in full, completed from reference TRBV13 and TRBJ2-3, reads AAGVIQSPRHLIKEKRETATLKCYPIPRHDTVYWYQQGPGQDPQFLISFYEKMQSDKGSIPDRFSAQQFSDYHSELNMSSLELGDSALYFCASSPRGGTHDTQYFGPGTRLTVL.

The table lists this clone with a count of one. The J gene is TRBJ2-1, the V gene TRBV5-4; the D is unclear. Trimming shortened V by 0 bases and J by 7 bases, and 14 bases separated the two germline ends. The CDR3 is made up of 15 amino acids. In germline, CDR1 is SGHNT, CDR2 YYREEE (reference sequence). Written as DNA, the CDR3 is TGTGCCAGCAGCTTGGAAGGCGGTACTCGAAATGAGCAGTTCTTC. Protein sequence: CASSLEGGTRNEQFF.

The chain combines TRBV7-2 with TRBJ2-1, with 8 nucleotides matching TRBD2. The CDR3 length is 14 residues. J gave up 12 bases and V 1 base, and 8 bases lay outside the gene matches. Germline CDR1 SGHTA, CDR2 FQGNSA. The CDR3 bases are TGTGCCAGCAGCTTAGGAGGAGCGGGAGATAGGCAGTTCTTC. As protein: CASSLGGAGDRQFF.

The chain recombines TRBV15 with TRBJ1-2; D gene unclear. The V and J ends lost 0 bases and 9 bases respectively, with 5 bases between them. The CDR3 sequence is 11 residues long. Germline V gene data show CDR1 as LNHNV and CDR2 as YYDKDF (reference sequence). The CDR3 spells CATSRECSYTF. CDR3 in DNA: TGTGCCACCAGCAGAGAGTGTAGCTACACCTTC.

This chain connects TRBV7-2 to TRBJ1-2, with D unclear. Germline-derived CDR1 and CDR2 are SGHTA and FQGNSA. This CDR3 spans 15 amino acids. V shed 5 bases and J shed 0 bases, with 13 bases lying between them. The DNA of the CDR3 is TGTGCCAGCAGCAGCGGGCCAAGCCCTAACTATGGCTACACCTTC. Residues: CASSSGPSPNYGYTF.

The chain couples TRBV5-1 to TRBJ1-1; the D gene is possibly TRBD1 (5 bases). V was shortened by 0 bases and J by 0 bases, with 9 bases between the two germline ends. CDR3 length: 15 amino acids. Germline lookup yields CDR1 SGHRS and CDR2 YFSETQ. Here the CDR3 reads CASSLVGGLNTEAFF. The CDR3 coding sequence is TGCGCCAGCAGCTTGGTGGGGGGGTTGAACACTGAAGCTTTCTTT.

The chain uses TRBV19 and TRBJ1-5; D not certain. The CDR3 runs to 14 residues. Germline-derived CDR1 and CDR2 are LNHDA and SQIVND (reference sequence). Trimming stripped 3 bases from V and 4 bases from J, with 10 bases between. CDR3 protein: CASSIALYNQPQHF. DNA of the CDR3: TGTGCCAGTAGTATTGCGCTATATAATCAGCCCCAGCATTTT.

This chain joins TRBV7-6 and TRBJ2-3; D is uncertain. Germline V lookup: CDR1 SGHVS, CDR2 FNYEAQ. Trimming took off 4 bases at V and 4 bases at J, with 21 bases between the two ends. CDR3 length: 17 residues. The CDR3 bases are TGTGCCAGCAGCTCCCCTTTTCGCGTTCCTAGGCCAGATACGCAGTATTTT. Amino acid sequence: CASSSPFRVPRPDTQYF.

CDR3 sequence reads: CASSLLAGSQYEQYF. In DNA form, the CDR3 reads TGTGCCAGCAGTTTACTAGCGGGGAGTCAGTACGAGCAGTACTTC. The chain employs TRBV7-2 and TRBJ2-7, with 10 positions matching TRBD2. This CDR3 spans 15 amino acids. Germline loops: CDR1 SGHTA, CDR2 FQGNSA. The trim removed 6 bases at V and 4 bases at J, leaving 9 bases unmatched.

The genes are TRBV9 and TRBJ2-1; 7 nucleotides agree with TRBD2. Germline CDR1 reads SGDLS; CDR2 reads YYNGEE. V gave up 5 bases and J gave up 4 bases; unmatched junction bases: 9. The CDR3 extends over 15 amino acids. The CDR3 bases are TGTGCCAGCAGTCCCCGTCTAGCGGTTTACAATGAGCAGTTCTTC. Its translation is CASSPRLAVYNEQFF.

The sample holds a few counts of this clone. The rearrangement uses TRBV6-5 and TRBJ2-1; D is unclear. V lost 7 bases and J 0 bases, leaving 7 bases between the germline ends. The germline V gene has CDR1 MNHEY and CDR2 SVGAGI. This CDR3 contains 13 residues. The DNA for the CDR3 is TGTGCCAGCACTCCTAGCTCCTACAATGAGCAGTTCTTC. Amino acid sequence: CASTPSSYNEQFF.

The J gene is TRBJ2-2, the V gene TRBV6-4, with D uncertain. The germline gives CDR1 MRHNA, CDR2 SNTAGT. This CDR3 contains 14 residues. Trimming cost V 4 bases and J 3 bases, with 9 bases left between them. The CDR3 bases are TGTGCCAGCAGTGGCTCTCTAGACACCGGGGAGCTGTTTTTT. It codes for CASSGSLDTGELFF.

V usage is TRBV28 and J usage is TRBJ2-7; 9 bases are shared with TRBD2. CDR3 length: 16 amino acids. After removal of 8 bases from V and 3 bases from J, the junction contained 14 bases not matched to a gene. Per germline, CDR1 MDHEN and CDR2 SYDVKM. The CDR3 bases are TGTGCCAGCGGTCTAATAGCGGGAGAACCCTACTACGAGCAGTACTTC. It codes for CASGLIAGEPYYEQYF.

The chain uses TRBV7-3 and TRBJ2-3, with D tentatively TRBD1 (6 bases). Between the trimmed V and J ends, which lost 2 bases and 1 base, there was a span of 10 bases. Germline CDR1 and CDR2: SGHTA and FQGTGA. This CDR3 is 15 amino acids long. The DNA of the CDR3 is TGTGCCAGCAGCTTACAAGGGGGAGGCACAGATACGCAGTATTTT. Amino acids: CASSLQGGGTDTQYF.

V usage is TRBV6-5 and J usage is TRBJ1-4; TRBD1 matches at 8 bases. The germline V gene has CDR1 MNHEY and CDR2 SVGAGI. V dropped 6 bases and J dropped 8; count of bases not matched to a gene: 11. The CDR3 is 15 amino acids. Here the CDR3 reads CASSLGQATREKLFF. CDR3 sequence (DNA): TGTGCCAGCAGCTTGGGACAGGCAACGAGGGAAAAACTGTTTTTT.

The V gene is TRBV7-9, the J gene TRBJ2-1; weak D call: TRBD1 (5 bases). Germline-derived CDR1 and CDR2 are SEHNR and FQNEAQ (reference sequence). The V and J ends lost 1 base and 6 bases respectively, with 16 bases between them. The CDR3 consists of 16 residues. The chain's CDR3 is CASSLVGPGSGNEQFF. The CDR3 DNA reads as TGTGCCAGCAGCTTAGTGGGGCCAGGGTCGGGCAATGAGCAGTTCTTC.

The chain couples TRBV29-1 to TRBJ1-1; TRBD1 is a possible D gene (5 bases). V was shortened by 7 bases and J by 3 bases, with 15 bases between the two germline ends. From germline, CDR1 is SQVTM and CDR2 ANQGSEA. This CDR3 has 13 residues. The CDR3 loop is CSGAGDSDTEAFF. In DNA, the CDR3 is TGCAGCGGTGCGGGAGACAGTGACACTGAAGCTTTCTTT.

This clone is a singleton in its sample. The V gene is TRBV30, the J gene TRBJ1-5, with TRBD1 as a possible D gene (6 bases). V shed 0 bases and J shed 5 bases, with 11 bases lying between them. The CDR3 spans 14 residues. The germline V gene encodes CDR1 GTSNPN and CDR2 SVGIG (reference sequence). This chain's CDR3 is CAWSVLKGDQPQHF. The CDR3 DNA follows: TGTGCCTGGAGTGTACTAAAGGGGGATCAGCCCCAGCATTTT.

J is TRBJ2-1 and V is TRBV5-4, with D maybe TRBD2 (5 bases). Trimming cost V 0 bases and J 3 bases, with 10 bases left between them. Germline V gene data show CDR1 as SGHNT and CDR2 as YYREEE (reference sequence). This CDR3 region has 15 residues. The CDR3 coding sequence is TGTGCCAGCAGCTTGGTTGGCGGAGGCTACAATGAGCAGTTCTTC. It encodes CASSLVGGGYNEQFF.

This clone is a singleton in its sample. This rearrangement joins TRBV7-3 to TRBJ2-1; 9 nucleotides agree with TRBD2. V shed 1 base, J shed 1 base, and the junction held 11 bases outside the gene matches. The germline V gene has CDR1 SGHTA and CDR2 FQGTGA. The CDR3 is 19 residues long. In DNA, the CDR3 is TGTGCCAGCAGCTTAAATTCGGGGGCGGGAGGGTTGTCCTACAATGAGCAGTTCTTC. This encodes CASSLNSGAGGLSYNEQFF.

The gene calls are TRBV10-3 and TRBJ2-7, with 11 nucleotides matching TRBD1. V lost 3 bases to trimming and J lost 4 bases; unmatched junction nucleotides: 5. Germline values: CDR1 ENHRY, CDR2 SYGVKD. This CDR3 contains 15 residues. CDR3 nucleotides: TGTGCCATCAGTGACGGCCGGGACAGGGGGTACGAGCAGTACGTC. This sequence encodes CAISDGRDRGYEQYV.

This chain links TRBV11-3 with TRBJ2-2; D gene unclear. The CDR3 length is 13 residues. Between the trimmed V and J ends, which lost 2 bases and 6 bases, there was a span of 7 bases. CDR1 and CDR2 from the germline V gene are SGHNT and YENEEA. CDR3 loop: CASSLPQSGELFF. In DNA, the CDR3 is TGTGCCAGCAGCTTACCCCAGTCCGGGGAGCTGTTTTTT.

This chain connects TRBV9 to TRBJ2-3, with TRBD1 matching over 7 bases. This CDR3 contains 16 residues. The junction had 8 bases not matched to a gene; V was cut back by 4 bases and J by 0 bases. Looked up from germline, CDR1 is SGDLS and CDR2 is YYNGEE. CDR3: CASSPRDSPSTDTQYF. For the CDR3, the DNA is TGTGCCAGCAGCCCGAGGGACAGTCCTAGCACAGATACGCAGTATTTT. Looking up the rest from reference TRBV9 and TRBJ2-3 gives the full variable domain: DSGVTQTPKHLITATGQRVTLRCSPRSGDLSVYWYQQSLDQGLQFLIQYYNGEERAKGNILERFSAQQFPDLHSELNLSSLELGDSALYFCASSPRDSPSTDTQYFGPGTRLTVL.

The chain couples TRBV9 to TRBJ2-7, with a possible D match to TRBD2 (6 bases). Trimming left V 0 bases short and J 3 bases short, with 16 bases between. Per germline, CDR1 SGDLS and CDR2 YYNGEE. The CDR3 covers 16 residues. CDR3 sequence (DNA): TGTGCCAGCAGCGTAGCCCGTGTTCAGGGAGGCTACGAGCAGTACGTC. It specifies CASSVARVQGGYEQYV.